Sequencing of this T cell receptor (beta chain) was carried out in a study of T-cell memory formation after mild COVID-19. General observations from the study: The appearance of some responding clones in pre-infection memory suggested that cross-reactive memory joined. Mostly located in CM and EM were contracting CD4+ clones, with contracting CD8+ clones located in EMRA.

Of note for this clonotype: Its antigen is unidentified.

TCRdb re-derived calls from the 5' RACE reads in MiXCR, one entry per CDR3 protein. The table has about 560,000 distinct CDR3 sequences, 17% seen once. The sequencing sample was made of PBMCs or a T cell subset sorted from them (not recorded which). The clonotype comes from an adult woman who had mild COVID-19 (a few samples of this study predate the infection). Cell type and time point are not known.

The CDR3 nucleotides read TGCGCCAGCAGCTTGGTACCCGGTATCGGCACTGAAGCTTTCTTT. Translating it yields CASSLVPGIGTEAFF. The V and J genes are TRBV5-1 and TRBJ1-1; D unclear. Germline V gene sequence: CDR1 SGHRS, CDR2 YFSETQ. V was clipped by 0 bases and J by 4 bases, with 13 bases between them. The CDR3 loop spans 15 amino acids.